This T cell receptor (beta chain) was recovered during a study of response to subunit inactivated influenza vaccine. This clonotype was observed a few times. TCRdb passed the RT-PCR reads through MiXCR, listing each CDR3 protein once. This sample has 600,000 to 850,000 distinct CDR3 sequences, with 11% to 15% found just once. V lost 3 bases, J lost 1 base, and 5 bases stayed unmatched. The length of the CDR3 is 16 residues. CDR1 and CDR2 from the germline V gene are DFQATT and SNEGSKA (reference sequence). The chain recombines TRBV20-1 with TRBJ2-7; 14 nucleotides align to TRBD2. This receptor was taken from a man aged 45 to 65 who received an inactivated influenza vaccine. This specimen consisted of PBMCs from blood, obtained less than 15 days before vaccination. The CDR3 DNA follows: TGCAGTGCTAGTAGGGGACTAGCGGGAGTGTCCTACGAGCAGTACTTC. It encodes CSASRGLAGVSYEQYF.